The clone carrying this TCR beta chain has just a few counts. The antigen is undetermined. This sample was included in a study of blood T cells in healthy people across ages. General study findings and limits: PBMCs left unsorted prevented a conclusive naive versus antigen-experienced comparison. From one million sequenced T cells, diversity estimates were lower bounds.

Germline CDR1 and CDR2: SGHAT and FQNNGV. V was cut by 6 bases and J by 11 bases, with 16 bases left in between. This CDR3 is built from 12 residues. Peripheral blood was drawn, approximately 10 milliliters per donor. With a J-beta primer mix and a sample-barcoded 5' primer, a second PCR ran 7 to 11 cycles. Each cDNA molecule received a tag from a template-switch adaptor that had 12 random nucleotides. TCRdb redid the calling of the 5' RACE reads with MiXCR, one entry per CDR3 protein. The table shows 650,000 to 800,000 distinct CDR3 sequences, with approximately 52% occurring only once. This receptor was taken from a woman of 80 years or more in good health. The chain couples TRBV11-2 to TRBJ2-5; D gene ambiguous. The source material was blood. The chain's CDR3 is CASRLTYNEQYF. DNA of the CDR3: TGTGCCAGCAGGCTAACCTACAATGAGCAGTACTTC. Looking up the rest from reference TRBV11-2 and TRBJ2-5 gives the full variable domain: EAGVAQSPRYKIIEKRQSVAFWCNPISGHATLYWYQQILGQGPKLLIQFQNNGVVDDSQLPKDRFSAERLKGVDSTLKIQPAKLEDSAVYLCASRLTYNEQYFGPGTRLLVL.